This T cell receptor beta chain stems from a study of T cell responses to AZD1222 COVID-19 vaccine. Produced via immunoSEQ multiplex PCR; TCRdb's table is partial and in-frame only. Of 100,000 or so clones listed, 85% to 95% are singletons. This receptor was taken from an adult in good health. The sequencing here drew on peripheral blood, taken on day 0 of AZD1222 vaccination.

The CDR3 DNA reads as TGTGCCAGCAAAGGTAACGGAGGCGACTATGGCTACACCTTC. The encoded protein is CASKGNGGDYGYTF. The chain couples TRBV27 to TRBJ1-2; the D is unclear. V lost 7 bases and J lost 3, with 15 bases in between. CDR1 is MNHEY, CDR2 SMNVEV, per germline (reference sequence). The CDR3 contains 14 residues.